This TCR beta chain appears in the sequencing data of a study of Graves' ophthalmopathy and Graves' hyperthyroidism. The study, taken as a whole, reports: In blood appeared most of the expanded thyroid clonotypes whose frequency exceeded 0.001.

On this clonotype: Its cognate antigen is unknown.

Exclusion covered patients with other autoimmune diseases or uncontrolled infections (as well as pregnancy or lactation). The starting material, 8 to 10 ml of fresh peripheral blood, provided the PBMCs. The CDR3 covers 15 residues. Trimming cost V 4 bases and J 1 base, with 14 bases left between them. Germline CDR1 is DFQATT and CDR2 is SNEGSKA (reference sequence). Amplification from RNA transcripts yielded the TCR beta CDR3 regions. First-round RT-PCR relied on HTBI primers, and a second-round multiplex PCR came next. One entry per CDR3 protein, called by TCRdb with MiXCR from the multiplex PCR reads. The table lists fewer than 250,000 distinct CDR3 sequences, under 30% of them singletons, with about 9.3% in the top ten.

The J gene is TRBJ1-5, the V gene TRBV20-1, with D possibly matching TRBD1 (6 bases). Sequencing was done on a sample of peripheral blood. This sequence was found in a man between 50 and 59 years old with Graves' ophthalmopathy. The CDR3 nucleotides read TGCAGTGCTATAGACAGGCCCGGGAGCAATCAGCCCCAGCATTTT. Protein sequence: CSAIDRPGSNQPQHF.